The rows below give T cell receptor beta chains drawn from one sample of a study of blood T cell repertoires in COVID-19. Assay: immunoSEQ multiplex PCR; the TCRdb copy retains only in-frame clones and omits some. The table lists 80,000 to 100,000 clones, roughly 90% of them singletons. Sequenced input: peripheral blood. The receptors here all came from a human donor with COVID-19, enrolled during active disease. The donor label of this sample is uncertain. CDR3s include the opening cysteine and the closing phenylalanine or tryptophan. Fields, in order: V gene, J gene, CDR3 protein.

>TRBV6-5|TRBJ2-1
CAIQLTSGVPQFF
>TRBV6-1|TRBJ2-1
CASSEMTASYGKFF
>TRBV7-3|TRBJ2-5
CASSVSGGETQYF
>TRBV5-1|TRBJ1-2
CASSSSGTATNYGYTF
>TRBV6-5|TRBJ2-7
CATGGYEQYF
>TRBV12-3/TRBV12-4|TRBJ1-5
CASSEIQGQPQHF
>TRBV5-5|TRBJ2-7
CASRPMGGTHIYEQYF
>TRBV13|TRBJ1-5
CASSLTQGNQPQHF
>TRBV5-1|TRBJ2-1
CASSRDRGYNEQFF
>TRBV27|TRBJ1-5
CASSQRGLGQPQHF
>TRBV6-5|TRBJ1-6
CASTRDRVGSPLHF
>TRBV27|TRBJ2-7
CASSWTGQTYEQYF
>TRBV29-1|TRBJ1-3
CSVRRNSGNTIYF
>TRBV11-2|TRBJ2-1
CASSFIAGGPDEQFF
>TRBV15|TRBJ1-5
CATSRDYTGNNQPQHF
>TRBV7-9|TRBJ2-7
CASSPRRVRASDEQYF
>TRBV19|TRBJ1-4
CASSPGTGNEKLFF
>TRBV27|TRBJ1-5
CASSLLAPGTGGYQPQHF
>TRBV4-1|TRBJ2-3
CASSHVGMRIDTQYF
>TRBV19|TRBJ1-2
CASSYQQGLYGYTF
>TRBV5-1|TRBJ2-1
CASSPGTGGGIEQFF
>TRBV11-3|TRBJ2-3
CASSIGGGRTDTQYF
>TRBV5-4|TRBJ1-6
CASSSPRAGGDSPLHF
>TRBV11-3|TRBJ2-5
CASSPGTSGGQETQYF
>TRBV30|TRBJ1-1
CAWRFGSTEAFF
>TRBV19|TRBJ2-1
CASSIVTGLAANEQFF
>TRBV12-5|TRBJ2-6
CASGLVPGNVLTF
>TRBV30|TRBJ1-2
CGSSGFGYTF
>TRBV2|TRBJ2-7
CASKPGQGTSGATGGPYEQYF
>TRBV7-3|TRBJ2-1
CASSRDGGTSSYNEQFF
>TRBV7-9|TRBJ2-2
CASSLKGRGLNTGELFF
>TRBV10-3|TRBJ2-7
CAIRSRDRGDEQYF
>TRBV28|TRBJ2-2
CASSLWRGIPNTGELFF